This TCR beta chain was recorded in a study of early T cells in non-severe SARS-CoV-2 infection. Study summary: Bulk RNA isolated from unsorted whole blood underwent sequencing; chains were not paired. Study conclusions and caveats: Anti-spike CD8 specificities were favored by VDJdb matching, whose results missed private and CD4 specificities.

Germline CDR1 and CDR2: SQVTM and ANQGSEA. There are 14 residues in the CDR3. V lost 0 bases, J lost 5 bases, and 13 bases lay in between. This clonotype was seen a handful of times. Its antigen is still unknown. In the library, individual cDNA molecules carried attached unique molecular identifiers. TCRdb re-analysed the 5' RACE reads in MiXCR, keeping a single row per CDR3 protein. The sample includes 69,000 or so distinct CDR3 sequences, about 12% of them seen just once. The chain uses TRBV29-1 and TRBJ2-5; D is uncertain. This receptor was taken from an adult who was a healthcare worker with PCR-confirmed SARS-CoV-2 infection or an uninfected control (not recorded which). Sequencing was carried out using whole blood. CDR3 DNA: TGCAGCGTTGAAGATAGAGCTAGTCGGGAGACCCAGTACTTC. The encoded protein is CSVEDRASRETQYF.